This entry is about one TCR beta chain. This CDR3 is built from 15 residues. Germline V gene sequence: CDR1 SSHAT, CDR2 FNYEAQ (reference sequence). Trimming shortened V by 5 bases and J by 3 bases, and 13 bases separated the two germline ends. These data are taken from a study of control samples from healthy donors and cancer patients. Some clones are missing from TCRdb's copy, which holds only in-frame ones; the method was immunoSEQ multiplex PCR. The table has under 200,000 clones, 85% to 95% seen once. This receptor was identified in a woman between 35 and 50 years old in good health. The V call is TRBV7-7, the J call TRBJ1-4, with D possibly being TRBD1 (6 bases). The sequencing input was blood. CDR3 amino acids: CASSPLGQPNEKLFF. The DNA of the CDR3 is TGTGCCAGCAGCCCCCTCGGACAGCCTAATGAAAAACTGTTTTTT.